The next 25 T cell receptor beta chains were all read from a single sample in a study of cytomegalovirus exposure and HLA in healthy donors. Researchers ran the PCR with 60 Vbeta and 13 Jbeta primers. Data came from immunoSEQ multiplex PCR; TCRdb stores just in-frame clones and leaves some out. The profile shows 110,000 or so clones, around 74% of them singletons. Sequenced: PBMCs. These receptor sequences come from a middle-aged woman in good health and CMV-seropositive.

The genes are TRBV9 and TRBJ2-7; 9 bases are shared with TRBD1. J was trimmed by 3 bases and V by 4 bases; bases with no gene match: 8. This CDR3 region has 15 residues. The germline V gene has CDR1 SGDLS and CDR2 YYNGEE. CDR3 residues: CASSTGTGIYYEQYF. The CDR3 DNA reads as TGTGCCAGCAGCACTGGGACAGGGATATACTACGAGCAGTACTTC.

The sample holds one count of this clone. The chain uses TRBV9 and TRBJ2-2; no reliable D call. The CDR3 is 14 residues long. V was pared by 0 bases and J by 4 bases, with 7 bases between. CDR1 is SGDLS, CDR2 YYNGEE, per germline. The CDR3 DNA reads as TGTGCCAGCAGCGTAGCCGGTGGCACCGGGGAGCTGTTTTTT. Translation: CASSVAGGTGELFF.

V is TRBV5-1 and J is TRBJ2-1; TRBD2 aligns across 12 bases. Trimming at V came to 2 bases and at J to 6 bases, leaving 3 bases not matched to a gene. In germline, CDR1 is SGHRS, CDR2 YFSETQ. The CDR3 extends over 15 amino acids. CDR3: CASSFPSGRGNEQFF. CDR3 in DNA: TGCGCCAGCAGCTTTCCTAGCGGGAGGGGCAATGAGCAGTTCTTC.

This clone was counted between two and nine times. The chain recombines TRBV19 with TRBJ2-2; TRBD2 aligns across 7 bases. The V segment lost 3 bases and the J segment 5 bases; nucleotides outside the gene matches: 6. Germline V gene sequence: CDR1 LNHDA, CDR2 SQIVND (reference sequence). The CDR3 loop spans 15 amino acids. CDR3 sequence reads: CASSILGEGTGELFF. CDR3 DNA sequence: TGTGCCAGTAGTATTCTGGGGGAGGGTACCGGGGAGCTGTTTTTT.

V is TRBV21-1 and J is TRBJ1-1; the table's D call, TRBD1, has no DNA check behind it. TRBV21-1 has pseudogene status. The CDR3 covers 11 residues. CDR3 coding DNA: TGTGCCAGCAATGGGGACAGGGAAGCTTTCTTT. Protein product: CASNGDREAFF.

The rearrangement joins TRBV28 to TRBJ1-1, with TRBD1 as a possible D gene (6 bases). V shed 6 bases and J shed 2 bases, with 22 bases lying between them. The germline V gene has CDR1 MDHEN and CDR2 SYDVKM. The CDR3 contains 17 residues. The CDR3 DNA is TGTGCCAGCAGAACTCAAGAGGGGGGGCAGATCAACACTGAAGCTTTCTTT. Protein product: CASRTQEGGQINTEAFF.

This chain connects TRBV5-1 to TRBJ2-2; 8 bases align to TRBD1. Losses at the gene ends were 2 bases for V and 1 base for J; bases not matched to a gene: 16. This CDR3 is built from 20 residues. From germline, CDR1 is SGHRS and CDR2 YFSETQ. CDR3 nucleotides: TGCGCCAGCAGCTTTACCGGGACAGGCCTGGGATGGGAGAACACCGGGGAGCTGTTTTTT. Amino acid sequence: CASSFTGTGLGWENTGELFF. Full variable domain (remainder filled in from reference TRBV5-1 and TRBJ2-2): KAGVTQTPRYLIKTRGQQVTLSCSPISGHRSVSWYQQTPGQGLQFLFEYFSETQRNKGNFPGRFSGRQFSNSRSEMNVSTLELGDSALYLCASSFTGTGLGWENTGELFFGEGSRLTVL.

The gene calls are TRBV6-5 and TRBJ1-6; 11 nucleotides match TRBD1. V lost 2 bases and J lost 9; bases outside the gene matches: 6. The CDR3 covers 16 residues. Germline CDR1 reads MNHEY; CDR2 reads SVGAGI. The CDR3 spells CASSYEFGTGGSPLHF. CDR3 in DNA: TGTGCCAGCAGTTACGAATTTGGGACAGGGGGTTCACCCCTCCACTTT.

The gene calls are TRBV27 and TRBJ1-4; D call uncertain. The CDR3 covers 13 residues. Germline CDR1 reads MNHEY; CDR2 reads SMNVEV (reference sequence). V shed 5 bases and J shed 6 bases, with 10 bases lying between them. In DNA, the CDR3 is TGTGCCAGCAGTCGCCAGGTCTATGAAAAACTGTTTTTT. Translated, it gives CASSRQVYEKLFF. Drawing the rest from reference TRBV27 and TRBJ1-4, the complete variable domain is EAQVTQNPRYLITVTGKKLTVTCSQNMNHEYMSWYRQDPGLGLRQIYYSMNVEVTDKGDVPEGYKVSRKEKRNFPLILESPSPNQTSLYFCASSRQVYEKLFFGSGTQLSVL.

The J gene is TRBJ1-2, the V gene TRBV5-6; TRBD1 aligns across 7 bases. The CDR3 length is 16 residues. The junction had 6 bases not matched to a gene; V was cut back by 0 bases and J by 1 base. The germline V gene encodes CDR1 SGHDT and CDR2 YYEEEE. DNA of the CDR3: TGTGCCAGCAGCTTGGTGGCGACAGGGAATAACTATGGCTACACCTTC. Residues: CASSLVATGNNYGYTF.

The chain employs TRBV4-1 and TRBJ1-5; D ambiguous. Germline-derived CDR1 and CDR2 are MGHRA and YSYEKL. The CDR3 consists of 15 residues. Trimming cost V 4 bases and J 1 base, with 11 bases left between them. Here the CDR3 DNA reads TGCGCCAGCAGCCTATACGGTCCAAGCAATCAGCCCCAGCATTTT. It specifies CASSLYGPSNQPQHF.

This rearrangement joins TRBV7-9 to TRBJ2-7; 7 bases align to TRBD2. Germline V lookup: CDR1 SEHNR, CDR2 FQNEAQ (reference sequence). CDR3 length: 17 amino acids. V lost 5 bases, J lost 5 bases, and 18 bases stayed unmatched. This CDR3 is CASSPGGGIHRANEQYF. CDR3 DNA sequence: TGTGCCAGCAGCCCTGGCGGGGGTATACACCGGGCAAACGAGCAGTACTTC.

In its sample, this clone was seen once. The chain carries TRBV28 and TRBJ2-7; 8 bases line up with TRBD2. CDR3 size: 16 residues. Germline loops: CDR1 MDHEN, CDR2 SYDVKM. Trimming removed 6 bases from V and 2 bases from J; junction bases left unmatched: 12. This CDR3 reads CASSSGGGLGTYEQYF. The CDR3 DNA is TGTGCCAGCAGCTCGGGGGGGGGATTGGGGACCTACGAGCAGTACTTC.

The chain is built from TRBV7-2 and TRBJ1-6; 8 nucleotides match TRBD1. The CDR3 is 17 amino acids. Germline trimming cut 5 bases from V and 2 bases from J; bases unmatched to any gene: 8. The germline gives CDR1 SGHTA, CDR2 FQGNSA. The CDR3 DNA sequence: TGTGCCAGCAGCCTACAGGGGACAGGCCCCTATAATTCACCCCTCCACTTT. This encodes CASSLQGTGPYNSPLHF.

This rearrangement joins TRBV6-1 to TRBJ1-2, with D tentatively TRBD1 (6 bases). Germline loops: CDR1 MNHNS, CDR2 SASEGT. The V end was cut by 4 bases, the J end by 0 bases, with 15 bases between. The CDR3 has 16 amino acids. Here the CDR3 DNA reads TGTGCCAGCAGTGGAATTCAGGGGAGAGCTAACTATGGCTACACCTTC. Its protein is CASSGIQGRANYGYTF.

The chain employs TRBV28 and TRBJ2-1, with no clear D. Trimming removed 2 bases from V and 7 bases from J, with 3 bases in between. Germline V CDR1 and CDR2: MDHEN, SYDVKM. CDR3 length: 11 amino acids. The CDR3 region is CASSLQNEQFF. The CDR3, as DNA: TGTGCCAGCAGTTTACAGAATGAGCAGTTCTTC. Complete variable domain (other parts from reference TRBV28 and TRBJ2-1): DVKVTQSSRYLVKRTGEKVFLECVQDMDHENMFWYRQDPGLGLRLIYFSYDVKMKEKGDIPEGYSVSREKKERFSLILESASTNQTSMYLCASSLQNEQFFGPGTRLTVL.

This chain joins TRBV9 and TRBJ2-1; a possible D gene is TRBD2 (6 bases). The CDR3 extends over 16 amino acids. Between the trimmed V and J ends, which lost 1 base and 0 bases, there was a span of 11 bases. CDR1 and CDR2 (germline): SGDLS, YYNGEE. The CDR3 DNA sequence: TGTGCCAGCAGCGTATTTGGGGGGAGCTCCTACAATGAGCAGTTCTTC. Its translation is CASSVFGGSSYNEQFF.

The gene calls are TRBV28 and TRBJ1-4; D is perhaps TRBD1 (6 bases). This CDR3 region has 14 residues. The germline V gene has CDR1 MDHEN and CDR2 SYDVKM. Trimming took 2 bases from V and 5 from J, leaving 9 bases between them. The DNA for the CDR3 is TGTGCCAGCAGTTTACGTCAGGGGAATGAAAAACTGTTTTTT. The encoded protein is CASSLRQGNEKLFF.

The V call is TRBV19, the J call TRBJ2-7; 7 bases are shared with TRBD2. The germline V gene encodes CDR1 LNHDA and CDR2 SQIVND (reference sequence). This CDR3 contains 14 residues. The V and J ends lost 9 bases and 3 bases, in that order; junction bases with no gene match: 11. CDR3 in DNA: TGTGCCAGCAAGATCTGGGCGGGAGACTACGAGCAGTACTTC. Amino acids: CASKIWAGDYEQYF.

The chain links TRBV28 to TRBJ1-2, with 10 bases that match TRBD1. V lost 6 bases and J lost 3; bases outside the gene matches: 1. CDR3 size: 13 residues. CDR1 and CDR2 (germline): MDHEN, SYDVKM. The DNA for the CDR3 is TGTGCCAGCAGAGACAGGGGGCACTATGGCTACACCTTC. Residues: CASRDRGHYGYTF.

The rearrangement joins TRBV4-3 to TRBJ2-5, with 14 bases matching TRBD2. Germline values: CDR1 LGHNA, CDR2 YSLEER. V was pared by 4 bases and J by 5 bases, with 3 bases of the junction left unmatched. The CDR3 is 15 residues long. The CDR3 sequence: CASSPGTSGGETQYF. The CDR3 nucleotides are TGCGCCAGCAGCCCCGGGACTAGCGGGGGTGAGACCCAGTACTTC.

The chain combines TRBV11-2 with TRBJ2-3; perhaps TRBD1 as D (5 bases). The V gene's germline CDR1 is SGHAT and CDR2 FQNNGV. V gave up 1 base and J gave up 0 bases, with 17 bases separating them. The CDR3 consists of 18 residues. The CDR3 nucleotides read TGTGCCAGCAGCTTAGGGAACTACAGGAGCTCTAGCACAGATACGCAGTATTTT. Translating gives CASSLGNYRSSSTDTQYF. Full variable domain (outside the CDR3, taken from reference TRBV11-2 and TRBJ2-3): EAGVAQSPRYKIIEKRQSVAFWCNPISGHATLYWYQQILGQGPKLLIQFQNNGVVDDSQLPKDRFSAERLKGVDSTLKIQPAKLEDSAVYLCASSLGNYRSSSTDTQYFGPGTRLTVL.

The chain recombines TRBV28 with TRBJ2-6, with unresolved D. There are 16 residues in the CDR3. Germline CDR1 and CDR2: MDHEN and SYDVKM. Trimming took 6 bases from V and 0 from J, leaving 12 bases between them. The CDR3 is CASSPPVASGANVLTF. CDR3 nucleotides: TGTGCCAGCAGCCCCCCGGTAGCCTCTGGGGCCAACGTCCTGACTTTC.

The chain has TRBV2 and TRBJ1-2, with TRBD1 as a possible D gene (5 bases). Germline CDR1 reads SNHLY; CDR2 reads FYNNEI. Trimming removed 8 bases from V and 2 bases from J, with 15 bases in between. This CDR3 is 14 amino acids long. CDR3 coding DNA: TGTGCCAGCCTGCGGGACCGCATAAACTATGGCTACACCTTC. Translated, it gives CASLRDRINYGYTF. Based on the CDR3 plus reference TRBV2 and TRBJ1-2, the full variable domain is EPEVTQTPSHQVTQMGQEVILRCVPISNHLYFYWYRQILGQKVEFLVSFYNNEISEKSEIFDDQFSVERPDGSNFTLKIRSTKLEDSAMYFCASLRDRINYGYTFGSGTRLTVV.

As for this clone: A read error may account for a junction end that differs from germline. V and J are TRBV7-9 and TRBJ2-2, with 10 bases identical to TRBD1. In germline, CDR1 is SEHNR, CDR2 FQNEAQ (reference sequence). This CDR3 region has 16 residues. The CDR3 protein is CSSRNPGQGTTGELFF. The CDR3 bases are TGTTCCAGCAGGAACCCGGGACAGGGGACCACCGGGGAGCTGTTTTTT.